Each of the 20 T cell receptor beta chains below was sequenced from the same sample in a study of naive and memory T cell subsets. The sample's treatment: skin biopsy from PPD injection site in Mantoux-positive individual. TCR cDNA received a 3' ligated oligonucleotide that carried a UMI. The SP2 primer and nested alpha and beta constant region primers amplified ligated cDNA in four rounds. A single record per CDR3 protein comes from TCRdb applying MiXCR to the UMI-ligation and nested PCR reads. The data contain 20,000 to 25,000 distinct CDR3 sequences, roughly 6% of them singletons. The source material was skin, sampled from a tuberculin skin test site. Receptors were obtained from an adult in good health.

This clonotype turned up a few times. This chain uses TRBV9 with TRBJ2-1; TRBD2 aligns across 9 bases. Trimming removed 3 bases from V and 1 base from J; junction bases left unmatched: 8. Germline CDR1 SGDLS, CDR2 YYNGEE. CDR3 length: 17 residues. CDR3 sequence (DNA): TGTGCCAGCAGCGAGATGGCGGGAGGGCCGTCCTACAATGAGCAGTTCTTC. This codes for CASSEMAGGPSYNEQFF.

This clonotype is categorized as medium-sized (0.01 to 0.1%). The CDR3 nucleotides read TGTGCCAGCACTTTAGCGGGAGCTCATTCGGAGCAGTACTTC. Protein sequence: CASTLAGAHSEQYF. The rearrangement links TRBV6-2 or TRBV6-3 to TRBJ2-7, with 9 nucleotides matching TRBD2. The CDR3 runs 14 residues. Germline V gene lookup returns CDR1 MNHEY and CDR2 SVGEGT. V trimming: 7 bases; J trimming: 7 bases; junction bases outside the gene matches: 11.

This clonotype was detected many times. One junction end does not reproduce the germline sequence, and a read error may be involved. This chain uses TRBV7-7 with TRBJ2-2, with D unresolved. The CDR3 runs 13 residues. Germline V lookup: CDR1 SSHAT, CDR2 FNYEAQ (reference sequence). In DNA, the CDR3 is TGTGCTAGCAGCTTAGGCAGCCCCGGGGAGCTGTTTTTT. It encodes CASSLGSPGELFF.

This clonotype was recorded many times. The chain has TRBV4-3 and TRBJ2-1, with 10 bases identical to TRBD2. This CDR3 comprises 15 residues. With V trimmed by 1 base and J by 4 bases, 1 base remained unmatched. Germline V gene sequence: CDR1 LGHNA, CDR2 YSLEER. Here the CDR3 reads CASSQVTSGYNEQFF. In DNA, the CDR3 is TGCGCCAGCAGCCAAGTGACTAGCGGGTACAATGAGCAGTTCTTC.

This clonotype was recorded at least ten times. V usage is TRBV12-3 or TRBV12-4 and J usage is TRBJ2-1, with D uncertain. The V gene lost 7 bases and the J gene lost 3 bases, with 16 bases spanning the gap. The CDR3 runs to 15 residues. The CDR3 sequence is CASTSIPPHYNEQFF. For the CDR3, the DNA is TGTGCCAGCACCTCGATCCCTCCACACTACAATGAGCAGTTCTTC.

This clonotype showed up many times. The V call is TRBV6-6, the J call TRBJ1-2, with 7 bases identical to TRBD1. The CDR3 length is 15 residues. After removal of 4 bases from V and 2 bases from J, the junction contained 7 bases not matched to a gene. CDR1 is MNHNY, CDR2 SVGAGI, per germline (reference sequence). The CDR3 sequence: CASSSLDRLNYGYTF. The CDR3 bases are TGTGCCAGCAGTTCTTTGGACAGGCTCAACTATGGCTACACCTTC.

This clonotype was observed at least ten times. The chain carries TRBV7-2 and TRBJ1-2; D remains ambiguous. Trimming shortened V by 1 base and J by 4 bases, and 13 bases separated the two germline ends. This CDR3 has 15 amino acids. The germline V gene has CDR1 SGHTA and CDR2 FQGNSA. CDR3 DNA: TGTGCCAGCAGCTTAGAGACGGGCTCAAGCTATGGCTACACCTTC. Its protein is CASSLETGSSYGYTF.

This clonotype is labeled medium-sized. The chain couples TRBV20-1 to TRBJ2-7, with 7 bases identical to TRBD2. In germline, CDR1 is DFQATT, CDR2 SNEGSKA (reference sequence). V lost 0 bases to trimming and J lost 5 bases; unmatched junction nucleotides: 10. This CDR3 has 15 residues. CDR3 residues: CSARDRGGSLHEQYF. The CDR3 region has the DNA TGCAGTGCTAGAGATCGGGGCGGGAGTCTTCACGAGCAGTACTTC.

By sample fraction, this clonotype is medium-sized. The chain couples TRBV21-1 to TRBJ2-7; the D call TRBD1 from the table was never checked on the DNA. TRBV21-1 is noted as a pseudogene. The CDR3 consists of 16 residues. Written as DNA, the CDR3 is TGTGCCAGCAGCAATCGAGTCCCCGGGACGGGAGACGAGCAGTACTTC. Amino acid sequence: CASSNRVPGTGDEQYF.

This clonotype was picked up many times. In DNA, the CDR3 is TGTGCCAGCAGGTTGCAGGAGGACCCTAGCGGGAGGAACACCGGGGAGCTGTTTTTT. Translated: CASRLQEDPSGRNTGELFF. The rearrangement links TRBV28 to TRBJ2-2; 10 bases are shared with TRBD2. From germline, CDR1 is MDHEN and CDR2 SYDVKM. This CDR3 region has 19 residues. The V gene end was trimmed by 6 bases and the J gene end by 1 base; junction bases not matched to a gene: 14.

In its sample, this clonotype was seen many times. This rearrangement joins TRBV11-2 to TRBJ2-7, with D maybe TRBD2 (6 bases). The V and J ends lost 2 bases and 2 bases respectively, with 19 bases between them. The CDR3 totals 17 residues. From germline, CDR1 is SGHAT and CDR2 FQNNGV. CDR3 sequence (DNA): TGTGCCAGCAGCTTAAGCCGCGGGGCTAGCCTAACCTACGAGCAGTACTTC. Its translation: CASSLSRGASLTYEQYF.

This clonotype was seen a few times. The gene calls are TRBV19 and TRBJ2-5; D could derive from TRBD1 or TRBD2 (5 bases each). The ends were cut back, 1 base at V and 5 bases at J, with 17 bases in the middle. The CDR3 extends over 16 amino acids. Germline CDR1 is LNHDA and CDR2 is SQIVND (reference sequence). CDR3 DNA: TGTGCCAGTAGTATAGTAGGGGACGAGAAAGGCGAGACCCAGTACTTC. Its protein is CASSIVGDEKGETQYF.

This clonotype has at least ten counts. The J gene is TRBJ2-1, the V gene TRBV20-1; 8 bases line up with TRBD2. The V segment lost 3 bases and the J segment 10 bases; nucleotides outside the gene matches: 5. The germline V gene encodes CDR1 DFQATT and CDR2 SNEGSKA (reference sequence). The CDR3 covers 12 residues. Here the CDR3 DNA reads TGCAGTGCTAGCGAAGCGGGAGAGGAGCAGTTCTTC. Its protein product is CSASEAGEEQFF.

This clonotype showed up many times. The CDR3 loop is CASSPQTGLAGGGTDTQYF. The CDR3 DNA reads as TGTGCCAGCAGCCCACAAACGGGACTAGCGGGAGGAGGTACAGATACGCAGTATTTT. The chain is built from TRBV5-4 and TRBJ2-3; 15 nucleotides align to TRBD2. With 4 bases clipped from V and 3 bases from J, the junction kept 12 bases outside the gene matches. The CDR3 runs to 19 residues. Germline V gives CDR1 SGHNT, CDR2 YYREEE (reference sequence).

This chain connects TRBV19 to TRBJ2-1, with 7 bases fitting TRBD2. Per the germline V gene, CDR1 is LNHDA and CDR2 is SQIVND (reference sequence). V was clipped by 2 bases and J by 6 bases; unmatched bases: 13. The CDR3 has 17 residues. The DNA of the CDR3 is TGTGCCAGTAGTATATTCGGGGGAGGGCAAATTGGCAATGAGCAGTTCTTC. Its protein is CASSIFGGGQIGNEQFF.

This clonotype was detected many times. The J gene is TRBJ2-7, the V gene TRBV10-2; unclear D gene. The CDR3 totals 14 residues. Germline CDR1 is WSHSY and CDR2 is SAAADI. Trimming pared 7 bases from V and 0 bases from J, leaving 13 bases between. CDR3 region: CASTRTESSYEQYF. In nucleotides, the CDR3 is TGCGCCAGCACCAGGACCGAAAGCTCCTACGAGCAGTACTTC.

This clonotype was seen ten or more times. The genes are TRBV7-2 and TRBJ2-1; D remains unclear. Germline CDR1 SGHTA, CDR2 FQGNSA. CDR3 length: 12 amino acids. The germline V and J ends were trimmed by 5 bases and 6 bases, with 8 bases remaining between them. The CDR3 loop is CASSGSSNEQFF. DNA of the CDR3: TGTGCCAGCAGCGGTAGCAGCAATGAGCAGTTCTTC.

This clonotype was counted ten times or more. The rearrangement joins TRBV20-1 to TRBJ2-7; D possibly corresponds to TRBD2 (5 bases). This CDR3 is built from 13 residues. The V end was cut by 3 bases, the J end by 0 bases, with 9 bases between. The germline V gene has CDR1 DFQATT and CDR2 SNEGSKA (reference sequence). The chain's CDR3 is CSASRLASYEQYF. The CDR3 nucleotides are TGCAGTGCTAGTAGGCTAGCCTCCTACGAGCAGTACTTC.

The rearrangement links TRBV5-1 to TRBJ2-1, with 7 bases that match TRBD1. With V trimmed by 2 bases and J by 0 bases, 2 bases remained unmatched. Germline V gene data show CDR1 as SGHRS and CDR2 as YFSETQ. This CDR3 is built from 15 residues. CDR3 region: CASSFAGGSYNEQFF. CDR3 in DNA: TGCGCCAGCAGCTTCGCAGGGGGCTCCTACAATGAGCAGTTCTTC.

The rearrangement links TRBV12-5 to TRBJ2-3; D not resolved. Looked up from germline, CDR1 is LGHNT and CDR2 is FRNRAP. This CDR3 spans 16 amino acids. Trimming removed 3 bases at V and 0 bases at J, with 13 bases between. This CDR3 reads CASGFGTPASTDTQYF. The CDR3 nucleotides are TGTGCTAGTGGTTTTGGCACACCTGCTAGCACAGATACGCAGTATTTT.